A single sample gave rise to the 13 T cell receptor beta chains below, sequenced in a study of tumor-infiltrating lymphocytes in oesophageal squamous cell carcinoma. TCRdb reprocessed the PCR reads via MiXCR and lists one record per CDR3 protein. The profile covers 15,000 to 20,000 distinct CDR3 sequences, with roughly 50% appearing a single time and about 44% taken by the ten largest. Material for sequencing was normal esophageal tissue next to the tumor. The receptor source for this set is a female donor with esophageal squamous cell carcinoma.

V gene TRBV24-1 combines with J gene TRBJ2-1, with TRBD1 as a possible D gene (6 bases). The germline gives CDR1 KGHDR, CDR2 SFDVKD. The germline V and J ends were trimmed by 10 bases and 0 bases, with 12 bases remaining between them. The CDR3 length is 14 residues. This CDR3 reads CATETGSSYNEQFF. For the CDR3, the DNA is TGTGCCACGGAAACAGGGAGCTCCTACAATGAGCAGTTCTTC.

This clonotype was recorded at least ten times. The CDR3 here is CASSFPPWGGTEAFF. CDR3 in DNA: TGTGCCAGCAGCTTTCCCCCATGGGGGGGCACTGAAGCTTTCTTT. V gene TRBV5-8 combines with J gene TRBJ1-1, with a tentative D call TRBD1 (5 bases). Per the germline V gene, CDR1 is SGHTS and CDR2 is YDEGEE. The CDR3 is made up of 15 amino acids. V was pared by 2 bases and J by 4 bases, with 15 bases between.

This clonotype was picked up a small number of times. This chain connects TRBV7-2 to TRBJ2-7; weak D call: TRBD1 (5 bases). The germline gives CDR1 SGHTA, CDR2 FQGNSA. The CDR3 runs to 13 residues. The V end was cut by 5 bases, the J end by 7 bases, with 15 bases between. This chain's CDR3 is CASSIGHYNEQYF. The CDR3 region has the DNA TGTGCCAGCAGCATAGGACACTACAATGAGCAGTACTTC.

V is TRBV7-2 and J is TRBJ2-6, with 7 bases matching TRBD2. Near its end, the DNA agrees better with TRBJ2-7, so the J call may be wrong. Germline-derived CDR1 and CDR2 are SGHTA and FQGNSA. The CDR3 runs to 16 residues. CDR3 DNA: TGTGCCAGCAGCTTGGATACTAGTCGGGGGGACTACGAGCAGTACTTC. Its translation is CASSLDTSRGDYEQYF.

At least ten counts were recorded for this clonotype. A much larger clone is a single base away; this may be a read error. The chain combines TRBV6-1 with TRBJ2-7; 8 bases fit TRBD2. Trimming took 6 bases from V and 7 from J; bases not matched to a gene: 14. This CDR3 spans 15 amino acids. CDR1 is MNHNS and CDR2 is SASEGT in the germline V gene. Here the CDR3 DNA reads TGTGCCAGCAGAGAGCGGGGGAGCAAGGTGAATGAGCAGTACTTC. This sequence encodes CASRERGSKVNEQYF.

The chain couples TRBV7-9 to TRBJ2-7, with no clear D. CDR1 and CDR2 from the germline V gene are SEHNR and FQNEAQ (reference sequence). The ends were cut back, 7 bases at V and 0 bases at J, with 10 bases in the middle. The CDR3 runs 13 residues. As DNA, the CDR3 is TGTGCCAGCACGGGCGGAGACTCCTACGAGCAGTACTTC. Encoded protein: CASTGGDSYEQYF.

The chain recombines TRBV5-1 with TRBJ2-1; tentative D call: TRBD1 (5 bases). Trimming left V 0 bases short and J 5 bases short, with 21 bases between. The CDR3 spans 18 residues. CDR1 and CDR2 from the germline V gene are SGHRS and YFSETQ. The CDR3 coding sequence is TGCGCCAGCAGCTTGGACAGGTTTCCCCCAGGAGTTCACAATGAGCAGTTCTTC. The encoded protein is CASSLDRFPPGVHNEQFF.

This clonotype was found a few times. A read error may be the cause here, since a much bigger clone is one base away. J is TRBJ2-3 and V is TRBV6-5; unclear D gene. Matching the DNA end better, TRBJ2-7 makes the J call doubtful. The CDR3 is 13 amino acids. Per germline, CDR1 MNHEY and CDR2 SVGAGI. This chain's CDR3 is CASSFRAYNEQYF. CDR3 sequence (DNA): TGTGCCAGCAGTTTCAGAGCCTACAATGAGCAGTACTTC.

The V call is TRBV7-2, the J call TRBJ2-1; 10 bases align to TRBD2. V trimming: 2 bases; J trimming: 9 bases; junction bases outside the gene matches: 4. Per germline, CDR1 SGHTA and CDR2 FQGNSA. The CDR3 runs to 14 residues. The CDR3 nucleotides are TGTGCCAGCAGCTTACTAGCGGGAGTGGGTGAGCAGTTCTTC. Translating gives CASSLLAGVGEQFF.

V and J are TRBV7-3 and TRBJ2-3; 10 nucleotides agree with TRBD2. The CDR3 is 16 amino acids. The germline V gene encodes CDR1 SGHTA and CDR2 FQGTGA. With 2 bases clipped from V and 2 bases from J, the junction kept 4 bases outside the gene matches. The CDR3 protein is CASSLQAGGNTDTQYF. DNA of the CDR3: TGTGCCAGCAGCTTACAAGCGGGAGGGAACACAGATACGCAGTATTTT.

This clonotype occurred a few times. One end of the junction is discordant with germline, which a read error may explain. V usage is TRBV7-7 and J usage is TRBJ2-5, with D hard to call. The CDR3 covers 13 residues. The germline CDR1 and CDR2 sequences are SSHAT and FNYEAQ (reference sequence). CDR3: CASSQDGQETQYF. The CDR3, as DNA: TGTGCTAGCAGCCAGGACGGACAAGAGACCCAGTACTTC.

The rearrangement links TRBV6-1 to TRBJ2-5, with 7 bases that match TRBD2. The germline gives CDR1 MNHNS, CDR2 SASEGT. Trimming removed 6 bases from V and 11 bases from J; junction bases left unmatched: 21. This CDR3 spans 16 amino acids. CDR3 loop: CASSQVGGTTYNEQYF. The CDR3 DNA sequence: TGTGCCAGCAGCCAGGTGGGGGGGACCACTTACAATGAGCAGTACTTC.

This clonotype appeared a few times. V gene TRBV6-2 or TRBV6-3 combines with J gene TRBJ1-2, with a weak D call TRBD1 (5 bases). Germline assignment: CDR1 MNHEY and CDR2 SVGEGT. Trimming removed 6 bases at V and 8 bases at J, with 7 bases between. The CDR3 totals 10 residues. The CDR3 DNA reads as TGTGCCAGCAGGGACAACGGCTACACCTTC. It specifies CASRDNGYTF.